The 26 T cell receptor beta chains given below trace back to one sample, sequenced in a study of early T cells in non-severe SARS-CoV-2 infection. TCRdb reanalysed the 5' RACE reads using MiXCR and keeps one entry per CDR3 protein. The data hold 25,000 to 30,000 distinct CDR3 sequences, with approximately 4.6% observed a single time. The sample was whole blood. The receptors derive from an adult who was a healthcare worker with PCR-confirmed SARS-CoV-2 infection or an uninfected control (not recorded which).

In its sample, this clonotype was seen a few times. The chain uses TRBV4-2 and TRBJ2-7; 12 bases line up with TRBD1. The CDR3 runs to 14 residues. Trimming at V came to 6 bases and at J to 3 bases, leaving 3 bases not matched to a gene. Germline CDR1 reads LGHNA; CDR2 reads YNFKEQ. The CDR3 DNA follows: TGTGCCAGCAGGGGGACAGGGGGCTACTACGAGCAGTACTTC. Translated, it gives CASRGTGGYYEQYF.

This clonotype was picked up many times. V usage is TRBV12-3 or TRBV12-4 and J usage is TRBJ1-4; unclear D gene. The CDR3 extends over 13 amino acids. Deletions cut 6 bases from V and 5 bases from J, with 10 bases between. This CDR3 reads CASRTDLNEKLFF. For the CDR3, the DNA is TGTGCCAGCAGGACGGATTTGAATGAAAAACTGTTTTTT.

This clonotype was counted at least ten times. The genes are TRBV19 and TRBJ2-3; no clear D. The length of the CDR3 is 14 residues. CDR1 is LNHDA, CDR2 SQIVND, per germline (reference sequence). Between the trimmed V and J ends, which lost 3 bases and 4 bases, there was a span of 11 bases. This CDR3 reads CASSMSTGADTQYF. The CDR3 bases are TGTGCCAGTAGTATGAGCACGGGCGCAGATACGCAGTATTTT.

There are many counts of this clonotype. This rearrangement joins TRBV20-1 to TRBJ2-7; 7 positions agree with TRBD1. Germline-derived CDR1 and CDR2 are DFQATT and SNEGSKA (reference sequence). V lost 0 bases, J lost 2 bases, and 13 bases stayed unmatched. This CDR3 has 17 amino acids. CDR3 loop: CSARDLVRTGPTYEQYF. The DNA of the CDR3 is TGCAGTGCTAGAGATCTGGTCCGGACAGGCCCAACCTACGAGCAGTACTTC.

This clonotype came up many times. The chain joins TRBV20-1 to TRBJ2-3, with D possibly being TRBD2 (6 bases). The V gene's germline CDR1 is DFQATT and CDR2 SNEGSKA (reference sequence). This CDR3 has 14 residues. Trimming removed 5 bases from V and 4 bases from J, with 16 bases in between. Here the CDR3 DNA reads TGCAGTGCTTATGCGGGGACGCGGGCAGATACGCAGTATTTT. Translation gives CSAYAGTRADTQYF.

Many counts were recorded for this clonotype. This chain connects TRBV30 to TRBJ1-1; no reliable D call. Trimming shortened V by 2 bases and J by 5 bases, and 12 bases separated the two germline ends. CDR1 GTSNPN and CDR2 SVGIG come from the germline V gene (reference sequence). CDR3 size: 13 residues. The CDR3 is CAWSRAGGTEAFF. The CDR3 nucleotides read TGTGCCTGGAGTAGAGCAGGAGGGACTGAAGCTTTCTTT.

This clonotype has ten or more counts. J is TRBJ2-2 and V is TRBV7-6; D is uncertain. V lost 5 bases and J lost 1, with 14 bases in between. Germline CDR1 is SGHVS and CDR2 is FNYEAQ. This CDR3 contains 16 residues. This CDR3 reads CASSPLTGQNTGELFF. The CDR3 DNA reads as TGTGCCAGCAGCCCGCTGACCGGCCAGAACACCGGGGAGCTGTTTTTT.

This clonotype was seen repeatedly, ten times or more. The V and J genes are TRBV29-1 and TRBJ1-3, with TRBD1 matching 7 bases. V lost 4 bases and J lost 6; bases outside the gene matches: 15. The CDR3 runs 16 residues. Germline CDR1 reads SQVTM; CDR2 reads ANQGSEA. CDR3 protein: CSVGDRDSLAENTIYF. CDR3 nucleotides: TGCAGCGTTGGGGATAGGGACAGCCTTGCTGAAAACACCATATATTTT.

This clonotype has a count of ten or more. This chain joins TRBV7-3 and TRBJ2-3, with 12 bases matching TRBD2. The CDR3 is 17 amino acids. V trimming: 5 bases; J trimming: 6 bases; junction bases outside the gene matches: 12. Germline lookup yields CDR1 SGHTA and CDR2 FQGTGA. The CDR3 nucleotides are TGTGCCAGCAGCCACGAAGGACTAGCGGGGACCAAGGATACGCAGTATTTT. This sequence encodes CASSHEGLAGTKDTQYF.

By sample share, this clonotype is medium-sized (0.01 to 0.1%). The J gene is TRBJ1-5, the V gene TRBV20-1; TRBD1 is a possible D gene (5 bases). V was pared by 7 bases and J by 4 bases, with 14 bases between. In germline, CDR1 is DFQATT, CDR2 SNEGSKA (reference sequence). This CDR3 is 13 amino acids long. CDR3 amino acids: CSVPAGNNQPQHF. The DNA of the CDR3 is TGCAGTGTCCCCGCAGGGAATAATCAGCCCCAGCATTTT.

This clonotype has just a few counts. The chain carries TRBV29-1 and TRBJ1-1; D unclear. Germline assignment: CDR1 SQVTM and CDR2 ANQGSEA. Trimming removed 1 base from V and 4 bases from J, with 10 bases in between. This CDR3 is 13 amino acids long. CDR3 in DNA: TGCAGCGTTGAAGGGCAGCTAAGCACTGAAGCTTTCTTT. Amino acid sequence: CSVEGQLSTEAFF.

By frequency in the sample, this clonotype is medium-sized. The chain carries TRBV3-1 and TRBJ2-7, with 8 bases matching TRBD1. The length of the CDR3 is 16 residues. With 1 base clipped from V and 4 bases from J, the junction kept 9 bases outside the gene matches. The V gene's germline CDR1 is LGHDT and CDR2 YNNKEL (reference sequence). CDR3 sequence: CASSQARAGGYYEQYF. CDR3 sequence (DNA): TGTGCCAGCAGCCAAGCGAGGGCAGGGGGCTATTACGAGCAGTACTTC.

The chain is built from TRBV20-1 and TRBJ2-1; no clear D. The V gene's germline CDR1 is DFQATT and CDR2 SNEGSKA (reference sequence). The CDR3 runs to 11 residues. The ends were cut back, 7 bases at V and 6 bases at J, with 10 bases in the middle. The CDR3 protein is CSVEPSNEQFF. The CDR3 DNA sequence: TGCAGTGTTGAGCCGAGCAATGAGCAGTTCTTC.

Many counts were recorded for this clonotype. V gene TRBV29-1 combines with J gene TRBJ2-3; 7 bases fit TRBD1. This CDR3 contains 13 residues. Germline values: CDR1 SQVTM, CDR2 ANQGSEA. Unmatched junction bases numbered 11, after V lost 8 bases and J lost 6 bases. DNA for the CDR3: TGCAGCACGAGCAGGGGGAAAAGGGATACGCAGTATTTT. Translating gives CSTSRGKRDTQYF.

This clonotype came up many times. The chain carries TRBV11-2 and TRBJ2-1, with D hard to call. The germline V gene has CDR1 SGHAT and CDR2 FQNNGV. V shed 5 bases and J shed 8 bases, with 16 bases lying between them. The CDR3 is 14 residues long. CDR3 nucleotide sequence: TGTGCCAGCAGCCATTTCGACCCTCAGGATGAGCAGTTCTTC. It is translated as CASSHFDPQDEQFF.

The rearrangement uses TRBV2 and TRBJ1-1; D call uncertain. V lost 4 bases and J 6 bases, leaving 12 bases between the germline ends. Germline CDR1 reads SNHLY; CDR2 reads FYNNEI. The CDR3 consists of 13 residues. CDR3 nucleotides: TGTGCCAGCAGTGCGGCGGAGGAAGCTGAAGCTTTCTTT. This codes for CASSAAEEAEAFF.

This clonotype has only a few counts. The chain is built from TRBV7-9 and TRBJ1-2; D is uncertain. Trimming took 1 base from V and 4 from J, leaving 7 bases between them. The CDR3 totals 13 residues. Germline-derived CDR1 and CDR2 are SEHNR and FQNEAQ (reference sequence). In DNA, the CDR3 is TGTGCCAGCAGCTTAGGGGAGTCCTATGGCTACACCTTC. It specifies CASSLGESYGYTF.

This clonotype was seen more than once but under ten times. V gene TRBV29-1 combines with J gene TRBJ2-3; possible D gene TRBD1, 5 bases. The germline gives CDR1 SQVTM, CDR2 ANQGSEA. V shed 4 bases and J shed 1 base, with 6 bases lying between them. The length of the CDR3 is 12 residues. The CDR3 sequence: CSVVQGTDTQYF. CDR3 nucleotides: TGCAGCGTTGTACAGGGCACAGATACGCAGTATTTT.

The table lists this clonotype with many counts. V gene TRBV20-1 combines with J gene TRBJ2-3, with 13 bases aligning to TRBD2. V shed 0 bases and J 1 base; nucleotides not matched to a gene: 4. This CDR3 has 17 residues. CDR1 and CDR2 (germline): DFQATT, SNEGSKA (reference sequence). The CDR3 sequence is CSARDSGTSGGTDTQYF. DNA for the CDR3: TGCAGTGCTAGAGATTCAGGGACTAGCGGGGGCACAGATACGCAGTATTTT.

The chain carries TRBV7-9 and TRBJ2-7; no clear D. The CDR3 has 13 residues. The germline CDR1 and CDR2 sequences are SEHNR and FQNEAQ (reference sequence). Trimming removed 1 base from V and 3 bases from J, with 7 bases in between. DNA of the CDR3: TGTGCCAGCAGCTTAGAGGGCTTCTACGAGCAGTACTTC. Translating it yields CASSLEGFYEQYF.

There are many counts of this clonotype. The chain recombines TRBV20-1 with TRBJ2-2, with 9 nucleotides matching TRBD2. The ends lost 0 bases at V and 1 base at J; junction bases unmatched: 3. This CDR3 is 16 amino acids long. Germline V gene lookup returns CDR1 DFQATT and CDR2 SNEGSKA (reference sequence). The CDR3 sequence is CSARDLLAGNTGELFF. The DNA for the CDR3 is TGCAGTGCTAGAGATCTACTAGCGGGGAACACCGGGGAGCTGTTTTTT.

This clonotype was picked up many times. The rearrangement uses TRBV20-1 and TRBJ2-3; 16 nucleotides line up with TRBD2. The ends lost 5 bases at V and 7 bases at J; junction bases unmatched: 12. The CDR3 length is 17 residues. Germline V gene sequence: CDR1 DFQATT, CDR2 SNEGSKA (reference sequence). CDR3 sequence reads: CSAGASGTSGGVNTQYF. The CDR3 nucleotides read TGCAGTGCTGGCGCTTCCGGGACTAGCGGGGGGGTAAATACGCAGTATTTT.

This clonotype has at least ten counts. The genes are TRBV12-5 and TRBJ1-2; D ambiguous. With 3 bases removed from V and 0 bases from J, the gap between germline ends came to 20 bases. The V gene's germline CDR1 is LGHNT and CDR2 FRNRAP. The length of the CDR3 is 18 residues. CDR3 DNA sequence: TGTGCTAGTGGTTTTGCCGGACCGATCTTCCAAGCTAACTATGGCTACACCTTC. Its translation is CASGFAGPIFQANYGYTF.

This clonotype has more than one count but fewer than ten. V is TRBV7-8 and J is TRBJ1-5; TRBD1 aligns across 10 bases. This CDR3 comprises 15 residues. The ends lost 5 bases at V and 7 bases at J; junction bases unmatched: 8. The V gene's germline CDR1 is SGHVS and CDR2 FQNEAQ. In DNA, the CDR3 is TGTGCCAGCAGCCGGGACAGGGGCTGGGGGCAGCCCCAGCATTTT. It specifies CASSRDRGWGQPQHF.

Only a few counts were recorded for this clonotype. This chain connects TRBV6-2 or TRBV6-3 to TRBJ2-3; possibly TRBD2 for D (5 bases). Germline V gene data show CDR1 as MNHEY and CDR2 as SVGEGT. This CDR3 has 15 amino acids. V shed 2 bases and J shed 1 base, with 10 bases lying between them. The CDR3: CASSYPGSGTDTQYF. The CDR3 nucleotides read TGTGCCAGCAGTTACCCGGGGAGTGGCACAGATACGCAGTATTTT.

This clonotype appeared a few times. CDR3 sequence (DNA): TGTGCCAGCAGTTTAGTCAGCCACAATGAAAAACTGTTTTTT. Its translation: CASSLVSHNEKLFF. The rearrangement uses TRBV28 and TRBJ1-4; D is undetermined. Trimming removed 2 bases at V and 5 bases at J, with 9 bases between. Germline CDR1 and CDR2: MDHEN and SYDVKM. The CDR3 is made up of 14 amino acids.